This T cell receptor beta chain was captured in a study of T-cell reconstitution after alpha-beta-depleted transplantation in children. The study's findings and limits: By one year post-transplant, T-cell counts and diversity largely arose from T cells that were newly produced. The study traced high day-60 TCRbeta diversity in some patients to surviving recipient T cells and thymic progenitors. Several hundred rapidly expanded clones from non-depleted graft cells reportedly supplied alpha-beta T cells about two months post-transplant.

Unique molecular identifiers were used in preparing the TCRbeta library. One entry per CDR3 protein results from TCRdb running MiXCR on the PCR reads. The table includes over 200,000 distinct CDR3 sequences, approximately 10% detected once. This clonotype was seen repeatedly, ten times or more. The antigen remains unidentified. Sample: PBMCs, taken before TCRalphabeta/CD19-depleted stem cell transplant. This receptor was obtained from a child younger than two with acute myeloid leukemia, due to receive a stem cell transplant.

CDR3 in amino acids: CASSRAGWNYGYTF. The CDR3 DNA follows: TGCGCCAGCAGCCGAGCAGGTTGGAACTATGGCTACACCTTC. The chain carries TRBV4-1 and TRBJ1-2; no reliable D call. Trimming shortened V by 4 bases and J by 2 bases, and 11 bases separated the two germline ends. CDR3 length equals 14 residues. Germline assignment: CDR1 MGHRA and CDR2 YSYEKL.